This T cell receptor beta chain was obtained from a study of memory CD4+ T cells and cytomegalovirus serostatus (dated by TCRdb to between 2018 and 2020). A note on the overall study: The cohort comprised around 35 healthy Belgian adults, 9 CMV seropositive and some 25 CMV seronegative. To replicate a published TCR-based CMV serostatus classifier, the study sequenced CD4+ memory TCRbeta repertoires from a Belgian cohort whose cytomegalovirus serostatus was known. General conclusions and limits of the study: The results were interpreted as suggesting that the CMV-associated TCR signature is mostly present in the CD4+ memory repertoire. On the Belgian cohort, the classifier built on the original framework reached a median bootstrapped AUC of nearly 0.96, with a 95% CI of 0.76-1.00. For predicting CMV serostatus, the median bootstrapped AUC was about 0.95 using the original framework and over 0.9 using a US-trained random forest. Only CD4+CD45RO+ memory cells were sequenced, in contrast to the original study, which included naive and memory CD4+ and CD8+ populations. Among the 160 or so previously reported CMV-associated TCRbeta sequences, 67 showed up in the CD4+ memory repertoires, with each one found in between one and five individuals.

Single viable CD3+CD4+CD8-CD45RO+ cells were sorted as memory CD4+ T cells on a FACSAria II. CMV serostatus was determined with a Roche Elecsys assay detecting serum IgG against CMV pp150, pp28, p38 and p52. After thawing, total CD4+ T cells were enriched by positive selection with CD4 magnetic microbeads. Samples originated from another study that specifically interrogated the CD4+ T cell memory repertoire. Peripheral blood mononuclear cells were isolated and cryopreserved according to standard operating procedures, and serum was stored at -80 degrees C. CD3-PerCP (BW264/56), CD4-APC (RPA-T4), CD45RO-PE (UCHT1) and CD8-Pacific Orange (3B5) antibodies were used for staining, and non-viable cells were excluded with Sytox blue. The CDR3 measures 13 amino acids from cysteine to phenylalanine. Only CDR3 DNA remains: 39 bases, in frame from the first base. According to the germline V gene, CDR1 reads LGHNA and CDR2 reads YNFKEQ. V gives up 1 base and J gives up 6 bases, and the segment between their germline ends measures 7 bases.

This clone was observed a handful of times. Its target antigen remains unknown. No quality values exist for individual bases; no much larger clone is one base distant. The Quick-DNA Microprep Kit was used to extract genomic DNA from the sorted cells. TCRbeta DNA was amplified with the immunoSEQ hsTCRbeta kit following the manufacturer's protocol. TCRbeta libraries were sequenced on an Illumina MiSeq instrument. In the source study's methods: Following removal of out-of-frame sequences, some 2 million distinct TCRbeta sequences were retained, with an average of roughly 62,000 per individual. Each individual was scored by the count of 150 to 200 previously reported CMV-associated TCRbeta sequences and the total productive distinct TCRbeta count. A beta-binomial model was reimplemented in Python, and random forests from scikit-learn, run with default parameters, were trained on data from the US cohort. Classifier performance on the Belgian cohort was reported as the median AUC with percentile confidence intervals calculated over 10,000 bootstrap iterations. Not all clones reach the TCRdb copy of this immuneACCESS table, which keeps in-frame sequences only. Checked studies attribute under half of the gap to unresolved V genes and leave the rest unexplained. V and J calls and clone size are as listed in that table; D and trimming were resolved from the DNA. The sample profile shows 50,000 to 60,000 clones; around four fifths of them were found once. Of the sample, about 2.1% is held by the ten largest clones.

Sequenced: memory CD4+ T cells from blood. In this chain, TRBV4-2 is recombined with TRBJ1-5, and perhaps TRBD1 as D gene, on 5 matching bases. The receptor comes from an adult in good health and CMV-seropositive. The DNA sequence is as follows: TGTGCCAGCAGCCAAGGACAGTTTCAGCCCCAGCATTTT. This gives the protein CASSQGQFQPQHF.